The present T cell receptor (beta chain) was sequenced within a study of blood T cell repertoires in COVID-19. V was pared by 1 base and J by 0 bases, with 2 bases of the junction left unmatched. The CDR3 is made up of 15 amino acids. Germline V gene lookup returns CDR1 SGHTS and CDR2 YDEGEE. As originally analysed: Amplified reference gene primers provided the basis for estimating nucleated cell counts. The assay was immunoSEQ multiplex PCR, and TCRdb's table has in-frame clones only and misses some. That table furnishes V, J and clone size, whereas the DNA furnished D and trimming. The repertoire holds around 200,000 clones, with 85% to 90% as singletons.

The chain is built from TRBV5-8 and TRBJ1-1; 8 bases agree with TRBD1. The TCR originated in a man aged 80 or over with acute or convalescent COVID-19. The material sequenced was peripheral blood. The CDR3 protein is CASSLHRGVNTEAFF. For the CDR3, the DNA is TGTGCCAGCAGCTTGCACAGGGGGGTGAACACTGAAGCTTTCTTT.